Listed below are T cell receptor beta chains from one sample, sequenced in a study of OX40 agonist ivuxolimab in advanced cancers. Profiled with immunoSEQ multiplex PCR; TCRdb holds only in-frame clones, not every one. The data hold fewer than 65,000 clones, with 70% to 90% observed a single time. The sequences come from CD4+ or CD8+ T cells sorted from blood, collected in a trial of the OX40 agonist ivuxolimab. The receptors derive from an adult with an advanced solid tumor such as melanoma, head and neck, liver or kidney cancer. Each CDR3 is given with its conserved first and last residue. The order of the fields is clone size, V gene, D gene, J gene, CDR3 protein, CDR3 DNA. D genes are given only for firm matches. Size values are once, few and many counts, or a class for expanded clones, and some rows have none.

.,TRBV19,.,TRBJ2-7,CASSMGPQGMRPYEQYF,TGTGCCAGTAGTATGGGGCCCCAGGGGATGAGACCCTACGAGCAGTACTTC
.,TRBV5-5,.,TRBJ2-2,CASSFQAGNTGELFF,TGTGCCAGCAGCTTCCAGGCGGGTAACACCGGGGAGCTGTTTTTT
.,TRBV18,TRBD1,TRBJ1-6,CASSPTGAYNSPLHF,TGTGCCAGCTCCCCCACAGGGGCCTATAATTCACCCCTCCACTTT
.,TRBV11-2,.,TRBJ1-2,CASSSPRVSGYGYTF,TGTGCCAGCAGCTCGCCCCGGGTTTCGGGTTATGGCTACACCTTC
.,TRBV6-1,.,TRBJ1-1,CASWQGLNTEAFF,TGTGCCAGCTGGCAGGGGCTGAACACTGAAGCTTTCTTT
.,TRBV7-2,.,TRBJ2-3,CASSLGTAGWDTQYF,TGTGCCAGCAGCTTAGGGACTGCAGGATGGGATACGCAGTATTTT
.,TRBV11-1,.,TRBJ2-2,CASSSQEQRLFEELFF,TGTGCCAGCAGCTCACAGGAACAGCGCCTCTTTGAGGAGCTGTTTTTT
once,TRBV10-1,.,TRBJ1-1,CASSESGIGNTEAFF,TGCGCCAGCAGTGAGTCGGGTATAGGGAACACTGAAGCTTTCTTT
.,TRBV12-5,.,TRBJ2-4,CASSDRGLAKNIQYF,TGTGCTAGTTCAGATAGGGGCCTAGCCAAAAACATTCAGTACTTC
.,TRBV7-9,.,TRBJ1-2,CASSLTQNYGYTF,TGTGCCAGCAGCTTAACACAGAACTATGGCTACACCTTC
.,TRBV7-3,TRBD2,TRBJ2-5,CASRGRASGVQETQYF,TGTGCCAGCAGGGGCCGGGCTAGCGGGGTTCAAGAGACCCAGTACTTC
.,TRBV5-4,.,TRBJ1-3,CASSYGMNSGNTIYF,TGTGCCAGCAGCTATGGTATGAACTCTGGAAACACCATATATTTT
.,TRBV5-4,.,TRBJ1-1,CASSLGGRDTEAFF,TGTGCCAGCAGCTTGGGGGGACGGGACACTGAAGCTTTCTTT
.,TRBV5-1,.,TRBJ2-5,CASSSQETQYF,TGCGCCAGCAGCTCACAAGAGACCCAGTACTTC
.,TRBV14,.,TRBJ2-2,CASSLWGSAGELFF,TGTGCCAGCAGTTTGTGGGGCTCGGCCGGGGAGCTGTTTTTT
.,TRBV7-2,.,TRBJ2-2,CASSLRRGVTGELFF,TGTGCCAGCAGCTTACGCAGGGGGGTGACCGGGGAGCTGTTTTTT
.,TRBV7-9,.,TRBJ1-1,CASSVTEAFF,TGTGCCAGCAGCGTAACTGAAGCTTTCTTT
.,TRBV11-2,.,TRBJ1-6,CASSLRAGRLNSPLHF,TGTGCCAGCAGCTTAAGAGCAGGCCGCCTTAATTCACCCCTCCACTTT
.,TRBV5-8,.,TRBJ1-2,CASSWGGGSYGYTF,TGTGCCAGCAGCTGGGGCGGAGGGAGCTATGGCTACACCTTC
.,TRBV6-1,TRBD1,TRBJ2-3,CASSRQGAGDTQYF,TGTGCCAGCAGTCGACAGGGGGCGGGAGATACGCAGTATTTT
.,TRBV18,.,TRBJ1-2,CASSRGPPNYGYTF,TGTGCCAGCTCACGGGGACCGCCTAACTATGGCTACACCTTC
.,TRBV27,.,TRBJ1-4,CASRRTSGVIAKLFF,TGTGCCAGCAGGAGAACCTCAGGGGTTATAGCAAAACTGTTTTTT
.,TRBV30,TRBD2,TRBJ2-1,CAWSRTSGHEQFF,TGTGCCTGGAGCCGTACTAGCGGGCATGAGCAGTTCTTC
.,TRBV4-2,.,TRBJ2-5,CASRAWGETQYF,TGTGCCAGCCGAGCATGGGGAGAGACCCAGTACTTC
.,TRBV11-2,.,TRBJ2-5,CASSLNYETQYF,TGTGCCAGCAGCTTAAATTACGAGACCCAGTACTTC
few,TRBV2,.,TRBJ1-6,CASSEGHSGQSLHF,TGTGCCAGCAGTGAAGGTCACTCGGGACAATCCCTCCACTTT